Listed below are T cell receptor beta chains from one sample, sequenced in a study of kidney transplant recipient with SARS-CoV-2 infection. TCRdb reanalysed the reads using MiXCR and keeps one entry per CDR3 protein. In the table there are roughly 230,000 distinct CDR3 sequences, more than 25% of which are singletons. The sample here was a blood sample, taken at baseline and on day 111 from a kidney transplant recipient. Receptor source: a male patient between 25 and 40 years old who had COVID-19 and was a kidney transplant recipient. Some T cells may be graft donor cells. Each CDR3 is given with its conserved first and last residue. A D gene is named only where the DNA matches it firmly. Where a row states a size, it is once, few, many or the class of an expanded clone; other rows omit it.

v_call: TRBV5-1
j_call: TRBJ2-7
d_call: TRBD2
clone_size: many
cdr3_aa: CASSLDGLAGVHEQYF
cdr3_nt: TGCGCCAGCAGCTTGGATGGACTAGCGGGAGTGCACGAGCAGTACTTC

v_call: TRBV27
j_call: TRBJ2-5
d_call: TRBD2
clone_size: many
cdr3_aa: CASSGSGTSGYQDQETQYF
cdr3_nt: TGTGCCAGCAGTGGTTCTGGGACTAGCGGGTACCAGGACCAAGAGACCCAGTACTTC

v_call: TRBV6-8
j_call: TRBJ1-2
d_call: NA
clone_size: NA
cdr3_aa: CASNSIRRSRKTYGYTF
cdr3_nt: TGTGCCAGCAATAGTATAAGACGCTCTAGAAAGACCTATGGCTACACCTTC

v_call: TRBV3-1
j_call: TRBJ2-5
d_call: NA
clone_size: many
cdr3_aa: CASSYSSPISFSETQYF
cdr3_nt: TGTGCCAGCAGCTATAGCAGTCCCATTTCTTTCTCTGAGACCCAGTACTTC

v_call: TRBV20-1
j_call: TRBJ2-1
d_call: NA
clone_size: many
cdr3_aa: CSASSEWEGYNEQFF
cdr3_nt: TGCAGTGCTAGTTCCGAGTGGGAAGGTTACAATGAGCAGTTCTTC

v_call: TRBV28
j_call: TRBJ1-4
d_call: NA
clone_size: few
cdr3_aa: CASSPGSSTNEKLFF
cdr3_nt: TGTGCCAGCAGCCCCGGGTCTTCAACTAATGAAAAACTGTTTTTT

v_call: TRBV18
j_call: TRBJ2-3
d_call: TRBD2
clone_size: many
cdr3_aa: CASSAGETGTDTQYF
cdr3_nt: TGTGCCAGCTCGGCGGGAGAAACGGGCACAGATACGCAGTATTTT

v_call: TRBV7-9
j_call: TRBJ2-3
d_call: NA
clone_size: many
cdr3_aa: CASSLGGYDTQYF
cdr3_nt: TGTGCCAGCAGCTTAGGAGGATACGATACGCAGTATTTT

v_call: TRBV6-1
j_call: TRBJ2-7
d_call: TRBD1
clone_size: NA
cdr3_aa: CASSQWGTAYEQYF
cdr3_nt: TGTGCCAGCAGTCAATGGGGGACAGCTTACGAGCAGTACTTC

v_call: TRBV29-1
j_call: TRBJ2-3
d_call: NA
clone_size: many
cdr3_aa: CSVYTDTQYF
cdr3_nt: TGCAGCGTTTACACAGATACGCAGTATTTT

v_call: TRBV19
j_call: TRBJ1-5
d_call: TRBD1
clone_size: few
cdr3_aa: CASSIGGTDNQPQHF
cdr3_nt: TGTGCCAGTAGTATAGGGGGGACAGACAATCAGCCCCAGCATTTT

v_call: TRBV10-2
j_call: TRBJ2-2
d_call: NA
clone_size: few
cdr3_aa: CASAPDSDTGELFF
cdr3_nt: TGCGCCAGCGCACCCGACAGTGACACCGGGGAGCTGTTTTTT

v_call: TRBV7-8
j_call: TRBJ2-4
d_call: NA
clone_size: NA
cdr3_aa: CASSLRQGGNIQYF
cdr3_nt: TGTGCCAGCAGCTTAAGGCAGGGTGGGAACATTCAGTACTTC

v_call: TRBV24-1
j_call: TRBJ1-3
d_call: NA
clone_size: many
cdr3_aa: CATSASRSGNTIYF
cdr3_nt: TGTGCCACCAGTGCCAGCCGCTCTGGAAACACCATATATTTT

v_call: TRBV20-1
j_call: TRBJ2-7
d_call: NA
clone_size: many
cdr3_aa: CSARDPGHRTQEQYF
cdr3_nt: TGCAGTGCTAGAGACCCGGGACATAGGACTCAGGAGCAGTACTTC

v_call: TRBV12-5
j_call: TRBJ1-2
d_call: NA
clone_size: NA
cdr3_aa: CASGLIRLQGKAYGYTF
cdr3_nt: TGTGCTAGTGGTTTGATCCGTTTGCAGGGAAAGGCCTATGGCTACACCTTC

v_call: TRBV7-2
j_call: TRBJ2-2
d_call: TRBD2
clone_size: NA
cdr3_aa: CASSLGGSLAGTNTGELFF
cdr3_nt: TGTGCCAGCAGCTTAGGCGGGAGTCTAGCGGGAACGAACACCGGGGAGCTGTTTTTT

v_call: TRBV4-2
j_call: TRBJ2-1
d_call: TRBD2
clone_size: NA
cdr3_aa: CASSQDGLEYNEQFF
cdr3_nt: TGTGCCAGCAGCCAAGATGGACTAGAGTACAATGAGCAGTTCTTC

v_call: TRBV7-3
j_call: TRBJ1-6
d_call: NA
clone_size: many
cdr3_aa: CASSASGTNNSPLHF
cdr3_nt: TGTGCCAGCAGCGCCTCCGGGACTAATAATTCACCCCTCCACTTT

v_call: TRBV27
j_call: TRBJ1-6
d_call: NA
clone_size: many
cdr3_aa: CASSLSHGGVDSPLHF
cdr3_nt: TGTGCCAGCAGTTTATCGCACGGGGGGGTCGATTCACCCCTCCACTTT

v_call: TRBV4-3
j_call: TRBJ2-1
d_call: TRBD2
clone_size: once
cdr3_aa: CASSQDWRRTSGWRDEQFF
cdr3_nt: TGCGCCAGCAGCCAAGATTGGAGACGGACTAGCGGGTGGCGGGATGAGCAGTTCTTC

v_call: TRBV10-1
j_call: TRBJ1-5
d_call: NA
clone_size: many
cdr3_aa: CASSDWEPQHF
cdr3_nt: TGCGCCAGCAGTGACTGGGAACCCCAGCATTTT

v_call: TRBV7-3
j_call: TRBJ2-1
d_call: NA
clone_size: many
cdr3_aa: CASSGREQFF
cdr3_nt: TGTGCCAGCAGCGGGCGAGAGCAGTTCTTC

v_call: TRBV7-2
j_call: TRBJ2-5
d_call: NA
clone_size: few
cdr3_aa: CASSLAGRRETQYF
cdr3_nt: TGTGCCAGCAGCTTAGCCGGCAGGAGGGAGACCCAGTACTTC

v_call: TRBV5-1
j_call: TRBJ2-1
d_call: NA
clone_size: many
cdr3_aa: CASSLDWGGFEQFF
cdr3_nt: TGCGCCAGCAGCTTGGACTGGGGGGGCTTTGAGCAGTTCTTC

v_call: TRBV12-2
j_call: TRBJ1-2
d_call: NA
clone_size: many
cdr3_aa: CASRALWTPRKTYGYTF
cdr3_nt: TGTGCAAGTCGCGCGTTATGGACTCCACGAAAGACCTATGGCTACACCTTC

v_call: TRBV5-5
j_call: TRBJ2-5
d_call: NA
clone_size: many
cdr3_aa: CASSPEKTQYF
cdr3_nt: TGTGCCAGCAGCCCTGAGAAGACCCAGTACTTC

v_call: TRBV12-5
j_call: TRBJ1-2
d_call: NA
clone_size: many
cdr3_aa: CASGWYFLQGKTYGYTF
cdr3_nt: TGTGCTAGTGGTTGGTACTTTTTGCAGGGAAAGACCTATGGCTACACCTTC

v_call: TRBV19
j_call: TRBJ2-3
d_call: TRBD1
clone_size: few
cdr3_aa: CASSPTGTKADTQYF
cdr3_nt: TGTGCCAGTAGCCCGACAGGGACCAAGGCAGATACGCAGTATTTT

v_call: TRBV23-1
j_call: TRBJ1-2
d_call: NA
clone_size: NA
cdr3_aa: CASSPSLLRRKIYGYTF
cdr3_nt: TGCGCCAGCAGTCCAAGCTTGCTACGCAGAAAGATCTATGGCTACACCTTC

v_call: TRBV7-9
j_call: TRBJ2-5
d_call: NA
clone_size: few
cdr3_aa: CASSWALQETQYF
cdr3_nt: TGTGCCAGCAGCTGGGCACTACAAGAGACCCAGTACTTC

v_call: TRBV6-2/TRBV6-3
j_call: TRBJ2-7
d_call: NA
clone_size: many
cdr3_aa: CASSFQGLYEQYF
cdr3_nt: TGTGCCAGCAGTTTTCAGGGGCTCTACGAGCAGTACTTC

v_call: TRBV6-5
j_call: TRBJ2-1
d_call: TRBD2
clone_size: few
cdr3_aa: CASIGGQGLREGNEQFF
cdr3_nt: TGTGCCAGCATCGGAGGGCAGGGACTACGGGAGGGGAATGAGCAGTTCTTC

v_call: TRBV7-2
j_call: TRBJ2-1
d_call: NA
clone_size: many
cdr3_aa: CASSLNLDVNEQFF
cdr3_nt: TGTGCCAGCAGCTTAAACCTCGATGTCAATGAGCAGTTCTTC

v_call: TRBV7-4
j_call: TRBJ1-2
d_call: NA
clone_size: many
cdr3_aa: CASSLTISARKTYGYTF
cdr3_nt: TGTGCCAGCAGCCTGACTATTTCAGCTCGAAAGACCTATGGCTACACCTTC

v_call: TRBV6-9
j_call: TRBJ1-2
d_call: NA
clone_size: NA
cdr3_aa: CASSRVTPYGKTYGYTF
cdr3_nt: TGCGCCAGCAGTCGCGTCACGCCTTACGGAAAGACCTATGGCTACACCTTC

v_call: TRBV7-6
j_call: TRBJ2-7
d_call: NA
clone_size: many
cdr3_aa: CASSFGIEQYF
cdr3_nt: TGTGCCAGCAGCTTCGGAATCGAGCAGTACTTC

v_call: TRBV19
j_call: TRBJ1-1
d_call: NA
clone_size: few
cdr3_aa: CASSSPYRVVNTEAFF
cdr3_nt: TGTGCCAGTAGTTCGCCCTACAGGGTAGTGAACACTGAAGCTTTCTTT

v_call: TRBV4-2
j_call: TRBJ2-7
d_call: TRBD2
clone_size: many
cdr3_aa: CASSQETSGRARGYEQYF
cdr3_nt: TGTGCCAGCAGCCAGGAGACTAGCGGGAGGGCCCGGGGGTACGAGCAGTACTTC

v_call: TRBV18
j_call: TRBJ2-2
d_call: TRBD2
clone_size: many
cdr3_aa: CASSPPGLAGPGTGELFF
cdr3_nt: TGTGCCAGCTCACCTCCGGGACTAGCGGGGCCGGGCACCGGGGAGCTGTTTTTT